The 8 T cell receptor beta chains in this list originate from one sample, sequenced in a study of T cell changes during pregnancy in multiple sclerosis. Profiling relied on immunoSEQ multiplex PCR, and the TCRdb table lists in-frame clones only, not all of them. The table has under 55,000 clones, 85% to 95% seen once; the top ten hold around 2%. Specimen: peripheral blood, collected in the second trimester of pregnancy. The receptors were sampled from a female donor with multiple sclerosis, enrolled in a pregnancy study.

CDR3 bases: TGTGCCAGCAGTTTATCCTTGAGGAATACGCAGTATTTT. Protein product: CASSLSLRNTQYF. The gene calls are TRBV27 and TRBJ2-3; D unresolved. The CDR3 loop spans 13 amino acids. V gave up 0 bases and J gave up 7 bases, with 8 bases separating them. Germline V gives CDR1 MNHEY, CDR2 SMNVEV (reference sequence).

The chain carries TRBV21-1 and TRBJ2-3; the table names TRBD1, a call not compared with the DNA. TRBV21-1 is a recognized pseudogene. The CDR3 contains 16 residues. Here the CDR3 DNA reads TGTGCCAGCAGCAAAGGGACAGACCTTAGCACAGATACGCAGTATTTT. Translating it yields CASSKGTDLSTDTQYF.

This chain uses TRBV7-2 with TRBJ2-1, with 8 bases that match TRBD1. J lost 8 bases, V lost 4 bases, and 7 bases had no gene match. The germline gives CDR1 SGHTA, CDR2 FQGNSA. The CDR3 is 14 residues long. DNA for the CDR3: TGTGCCAGCAGCTACGGACAGGGTGGCGATGAGCAGTTCTTC. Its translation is CASSYGQGGDEQFF.

The CDR3 spells CASSLDGTGDGYTF. The CDR3, as DNA: TGTGCCAGCAGCTTAGATGGGACAGGGGATGGCTACACCTTC. The chain employs TRBV7-6 and TRBJ1-2; 10 bases line up with TRBD1. CDR3 length: 14 amino acids. CDR1 and CDR2 from the germline V gene are SGHVS and FNYEAQ. V lost 1 base, J lost 6 bases, and 2 bases stayed unmatched.

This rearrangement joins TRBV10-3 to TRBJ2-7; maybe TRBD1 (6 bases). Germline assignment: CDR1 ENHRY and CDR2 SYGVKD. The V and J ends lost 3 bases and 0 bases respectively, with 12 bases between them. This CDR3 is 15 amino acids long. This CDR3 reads CAISDSGTTSYEQYF. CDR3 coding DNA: TGTGCCATCAGTGATTCCGGGACAACCTCCTACGAGCAGTACTTC.

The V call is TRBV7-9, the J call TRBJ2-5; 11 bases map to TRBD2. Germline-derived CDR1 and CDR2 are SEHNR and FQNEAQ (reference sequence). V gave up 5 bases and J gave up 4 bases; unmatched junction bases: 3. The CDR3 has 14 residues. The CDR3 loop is CASSRGTSGETQYF. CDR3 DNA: TGTGCCAGCAGCCGCGGGACTAGCGGAGAGACCCAGTACTTC.

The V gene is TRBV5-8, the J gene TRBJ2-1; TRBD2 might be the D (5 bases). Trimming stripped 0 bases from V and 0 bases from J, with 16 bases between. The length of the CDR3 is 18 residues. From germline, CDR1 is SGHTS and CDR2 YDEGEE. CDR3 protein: CASSLGRKTSGSYNEQFF. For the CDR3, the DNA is TGTGCCAGCAGCTTGGGTCGGAAAACTAGTGGCTCCTACAATGAGCAGTTCTTC.

The CDR3: CASSATGSNQPQHF. The CDR3 region has the DNA TGTGCCAGCAGCGCGACAGGTAGCAATCAGCCCCAGCATTTT. The chain is built from TRBV11-2 and TRBJ1-5; perhaps TRBD1 as D (6 bases). V lost 5 bases to trimming and J lost 0 bases, with 8 bases between them. The CDR3 runs 14 residues. The germline gives CDR1 SGHAT, CDR2 FQNNGV.